The clone carrying this TCR beta chain was seen only a few times. The sample comes from a study of patients and donors after allogeneic stem cell transplantation. V was cut by 7 bases and J by 7 bases, with 19 bases left in between. Germline V gene data show CDR1 as SGHVS and CDR2 as FQNEAQ. This CDR3 contains 14 residues. TCRdb re-called the RT-PCR reads with MiXCR, one entry per CDR3 protein. In the table there are some 880,000 distinct CDR3 sequences, roughly 18% of which are singletons. Sequencing was done on a sample of blood, either unsorted or a sorted T cell fraction (not recorded which). This chain joins TRBV7-8 and TRBJ1-1; perhaps TRBD1 as D (5 bases). This receptor was obtained from a human donor who was either an allogeneic HSCT recipient or a stem cell or donor lymphocyte infusion donor (not recorded which). It is not recorded whose cells these are; they may come from a transplant donor. Here the CDR3 DNA reads TGTGCCAGCACCCCTCGAGTCCCTGGGGGTGAAGCTTTCTTT. This codes for CASTPRVPGGEAFF.